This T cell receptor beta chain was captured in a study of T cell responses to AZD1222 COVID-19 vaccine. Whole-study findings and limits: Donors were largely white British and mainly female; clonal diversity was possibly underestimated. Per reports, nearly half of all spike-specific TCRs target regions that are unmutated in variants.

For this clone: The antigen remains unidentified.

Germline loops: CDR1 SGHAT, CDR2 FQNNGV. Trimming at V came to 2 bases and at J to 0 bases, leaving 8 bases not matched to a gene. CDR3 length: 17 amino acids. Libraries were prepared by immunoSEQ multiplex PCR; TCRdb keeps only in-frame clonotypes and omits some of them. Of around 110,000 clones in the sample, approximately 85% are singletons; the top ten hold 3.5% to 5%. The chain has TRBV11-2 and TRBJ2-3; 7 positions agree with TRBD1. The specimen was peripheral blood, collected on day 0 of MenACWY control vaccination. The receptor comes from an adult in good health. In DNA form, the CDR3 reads TGTGCCAGCAGCTTAAGAGTGGACAGGCTCAGCACAGATACGCAGTATTTT. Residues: CASSLRVDRLSTDTQYF. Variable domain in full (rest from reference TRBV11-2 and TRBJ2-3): EAGVAQSPRYKIIEKRQSVAFWCNPISGHATLYWYQQILGQGPKLLIQFQNNGVVDDSQLPKDRFSAERLKGVDSTLKIQPAKLEDSAVYLCASSLRVDRLSTDTQYFGPGTRLTVL.